This TCR beta chain was captured in a study of blood T cell repertoires in COVID-19. Original analysis: Amplifying reference gene primers gave estimates of nucleated cell counts. The table came from immunoSEQ multiplex PCR; TCRdb's copy has only in-frame clones and leaves some out. V, J and clone size were drawn from that table, and D and trimming were deduced from the DNA. The sample gives 9,700 or so clones, over 70% of which show up once; 6.5% to 8% is in the top ten. V shed 4 bases and J shed 5 bases, with 11 bases lying between them. The CDR3 spans 13 residues. The germline V gene encodes CDR1 MGHRA and CDR2 YSYEKL.

The receptor was derived from a man between 70 and 80 years old with active COVID-19. Input material: peripheral blood. The chain uses TRBV4-1 and TRBJ2-5; D ambiguous. This CDR3 is CASSPPFGETQYF. CDR3 coding DNA: TGCGCCAGCAGCCCGCCCTTCGGGGAGACCCAGTACTTC.